The source of this TCR beta chain is a study of blood T cell repertoires in COVID-19. Study-level information: Acute and convalescent COVID-19 specimens originated in the United States, Italy and Spain. T cells, B-cell-depleted T cells, or PBMCs supplied cDNA or gDNA.

Only in-frame clones appear in the TCRdb table, and some are missing; sequencing was by immunoSEQ multiplex PCR. This table holds 90,000 to 150,000 clones, around nine tenths found once. V was cut by 3 bases and J by 8 bases, with 13 bases left in between. Germline CDR1 KGHSH, CDR2 LQKENI. The CDR3 has 13 amino acids. The sequenced sample consisted of peripheral blood. This TCR derives from a human donor with acute or convalescent COVID-19. The donor label of this sample is uncertain. The V and J genes are TRBV18 and TRBJ1-1; D remains ambiguous. The CDR3 bases are TGTGCCAGCTCACCCACCACGGGGAGGGAAGCTTTCTTT. Its translation: CASSPTTGREAFF.